What follows describes a single TCR beta chain. Its antigen is not known. This sample is part of a study of T cell responses to AZD1222 COVID-19 vaccine. Study observations and caveats: The number of AZD1222 recipients seropositive at baseline was only five or six. Donors, mostly white British, included more females; clonal diversity was possibly underestimated. Reports indicate that nearly half of spike-specific TCRs are directed at unmutated variant regions. Spike-specific TCR breadth and depth both grew after two AZD1222 doses.

Germline values: CDR1 SGHDN, CDR2 FVKESK. V was shortened by 4 bases and J by 0 bases, with 7 bases between the two germline ends. This CDR3 has 14 residues. The method was immunoSEQ multiplex PCR; TCRdb's version includes in-frame clones alone and lacks a portion of them. Of some 150,000 clones listed, 85% to 90% were seen once; the top ten hold about 3.1%. This chain connects TRBV14 to TRBJ1-5; D remains unclear. The clonotype was recovered from an adult who received the AZD1222 COVID-19 vaccine. The specimen was peripheral blood, collected 28 days after the second AZD1222 dose. CDR3 protein: CASSPLGSNQPQHF. The CDR3 DNA is TGTGCCAGCAGCCCCTTAGGTAGCAATCAGCCCCAGCATTTT. Full variable domain (remainder filled in from reference TRBV14 and TRBJ1-5): EAGVTQFPSHSVIEKGQTVTLRCDPISGHDNLYWYRRVMGKEIKFLLHFVKESKQDESGMPNNRFLAERTGGTYSTLKVQPAELEDSGVYFCASSPLGSNQPQHFGDGTRLSIL.